The rows below give T cell receptor beta chains drawn from one sample of a study of control samples from healthy donors and cancer patients. TCRdb's table, derived via immunoSEQ multiplex PCR, lists solely in-frame clones and lacks some. The sample shows about 140,000 clones, about 90% of them seen only once. Sequences were obtained from blood. The receptor set was obtained from a man between 18 and 29 years old in good health. Each CDR3 is given with its conserved first and last residue. The D gene is left open where the match is weak. Expanded clones get a size class; other rows say once, few or many, or leave the size out.

V: TRBV5-1
size: -
J: TRBJ1-2
D: -
DNA: TGCGCCAGCAGCTTGGTATCAGGGGAGGACTATGGCTACACCTTC
CDR3: CASSLVSGEDYGYTF

V: TRBV14
size: -
J: TRBJ2-3
D: TRBD1
DNA: TGTGCCAGCAGCCAAGGACAGGGAACAGATACGCAGTATTTT
CDR3: CASSQGQGTDTQYF

V: TRBV5-5
size: -
J: TRBJ1-1
D: TRBD1
DNA: TGTGCCAGCAGCACCGGGACAGAGGGGAACACTGAAGCTTTCTTT
CDR3: CASSTGTEGNTEAFF

V: TRBV7-2
size: -
J: TRBJ2-2
D: -
DNA: TGTGCCAGCAGCTTAGGTGTTTTCACCGGGGAGCTGTTTTTT
CDR3: CASSLGVFTGELFF

V: TRBV24-1
size: -
J: TRBJ2-7
D: -
DNA: TGTGCCACCAGTGCTCTACGCCCCGGGACAACGAACTACGAGCAGTACTTC
CDR3: CATSALRPGTTNYEQYF

V: TRBV6-2/TRBV6-3
size: once
J: TRBJ2-5
D: TRBD2
DNA: TGTGCCAGCAGTTTTAGGCTAGCGGGGTGGGAGACCCAGTACTTC
CDR3: CASSFRLAGWETQYF

V: TRBV2
size: -
J: TRBJ1-1
D: -
DNA: TGTGCCAGCTCTGCGCCAGGGTTGGGCACTGAAGCTTTCTTT
CDR3: CASSAPGLGTEAFF

V: TRBV3-1/TRBV3-2
size: -
J: TRBJ2-3
D: TRBD1
DNA: TGTGCCAGCAGCCAAGATGGGGGACAGGGGTCAGATACGCAGTATTTT
CDR3: CASSQDGGQGSDTQYF

V: TRBV2
size: once
J: TRBJ2-7
D: TRBD1
DNA: TGTGCCGGGAGTGTGTACAGGGGAAACGAGCAGTACTTC
CDR3: CAGSVYRGNEQYF

V: TRBV5-4
size: -
J: TRBJ2-7
D: -
DNA: TGTGCCAGCAGCTTGGGTTTCGGATACGAGCAGTACTTC
CDR3: CASSLGFGYEQYF

V: TRBV5-1
size: -
J: TRBJ2-2
D: -
DNA: TGCGCCAGCAGCCTGACAGGTTCCCCCGCTTCAGGCGGGGAGCTGTTTTTT
CDR3: CASSLTGSPASGGELFF

V: TRBV6-2/TRBV6-3
size: -
J: TRBJ1-5
D: TRBD1
DNA: TGTGCCAGCAGTTGGGGACAGGACGGGCAGCCCCAGCATTTT
CDR3: CASSWGQDGQPQHF

V: TRBV4-2
size: -
J: TRBJ2-2
D: -
DNA: TGTGCCAGCAGCCAATTAGTGGGGGAGCTGTTTTTT
CDR3: CASSQLVGELFF

V: TRBV4-3
size: -
J: TRBJ1-6
D: -
DNA: TGCGCCAGCAGCCAGGAACCCGGGGTAGTTAATTCACCCCTCCACTTT
CDR3: CASSQEPGVVNSPLHF

V: TRBV19
size: -
J: TRBJ2-6
D: -
DNA: TGTGCCAGTAGTATATCGTCGACTGCCGGGGCCAACGTCCTGACTTTC
CDR3: CASSISSTAGANVLTF

V: TRBV15
size: -
J: TRBJ2-7
D: -
DNA: TGTGCCACCAGCAGAGATTTTGGAGGCGAGGACGGAGGAACCTACGAGCAGTACTTC
CDR3: CATSRDFGGEDGGTYEQYF

V: TRBV16
size: -
J: TRBJ1-5
D: -
DNA: TGTGCCAGCAGCCAATTCGGTACAGTTCTGGATCAGCCCCAGCATTTT
CDR3: CASSQFGTVLDQPQHF

V: TRBV6-5
size: -
J: TRBJ1-2
D: -
DNA: TGTGCCAGCGGGCGAGAAGGCTACACCTTC
CDR3: CASGREGYTF

V: TRBV19
size: -
J: TRBJ1-4
D: -
DNA: TGTGCCAGTAGTCGGGCCGGGATAGGTAATGAAAAACTGTTTTTT
CDR3: CASSRAGIGNEKLFF

V: TRBV5-1
size: -
J: TRBJ2-3
D: -
DNA: TGCGCCAGCAGCTTGCACCGCCAGACAGATACGCAGTATTTT
CDR3: CASSLHRQTDTQYF

V: TRBV30
size: -
J: TRBJ2-3
D: -
DNA: TGTGCCTGGAGTCCAGGGGGCACAGATACGCAGTATTTT
CDR3: CAWSPGGTDTQYF

V: TRBV5-1
size: once
J: TRBJ1-3
D: -
DNA: TGCGCCAGCAGTCCTACCTACTTCGATGGGTCTGGAAACACCATATATTTT
CDR3: CASSPTYFDGSGNTIYF

V: TRBV11-2
size: -
J: TRBJ1-4
D: -
DNA: TGTGCCAGCAGCTTAGACCGGACAATCCAGTTTTTT
CDR3: CASSLDRTIQFF

V: TRBV7-8
size: -
J: TRBJ1-2
D: -
DNA: TGTGCCAGCAGCTTAGGCCAGGACTATGGCTACACCTTC
CDR3: CASSLGQDYGYTF

V: TRBV5-5
size: once
J: TRBJ2-3
D: -
DNA: TGTGCCAGCAGCCGACTTGATGGCACAGATACGCAGTATTTT
CDR3: CASSRLDGTDTQYF

V: TRBV5-1
size: -
J: TRBJ2-5
D: TRBD1
DNA: TGCGCCAGCAGCTCCATGGGACAGGGGGCGAGTGAGACCCAGTACTTC
CDR3: CASSSMGQGASETQYF

V: TRBV7-9
size: -
J: TRBJ1-1
D: -
DNA: TGTGCCAGCAGCTTAGGGCAGGAAGCTTTCTTT
CDR3: CASSLGQEAFF

V: TRBV10-2
size: -
J: TRBJ2-7
D: -
DNA: TGCGCCAGCAGTGAAGTCGAGCAGTACTTC
CDR3: CASSEVEQYF

V: TRBV19
size: -
J: TRBJ1-3
D: -
DNA: TGTGCCAGTAGGATCACAACTGGAAACACCATATATTTT
CDR3: CASRITTGNTIYF

V: TRBV15
size: -
J: TRBJ1-6
D: -
DNA: TGTGCCACCAGAAAACAGGTTTTAGGATCACCCCTCCACTTT
CDR3: CATRKQVLGSPLHF

V: TRBV18
size: -
J: TRBJ2-1
D: -
DNA: TGTGCCAGCTCACCTACAGGGATACGGCAATATGAGCAGTTCTTC
CDR3: CASSPTGIRQYEQFF

V: TRBV12-3/TRBV12-4
size: -
J: TRBJ2-7
D: -
DNA: TGTGCCAGCAGCTCTACATGGACCTACGAGCAGTACTTC
CDR3: CASSSTWTYEQYF

V: TRBV4-3
size: -
J: TRBJ1-1
D: -
DNA: TGCGCCAGCAGCCAAGATTCGGAGAGTAGCACTGAAGCTTTCTTT
CDR3: CASSQDSESSTEAFF

V: TRBV7-9
size: -
J: TRBJ2-6
D: TRBD1
DNA: TGTGCCAGCAGCTTAGGTGGGACAGGTCTCTCTGGGGCCAACGTCCTGACTTTC
CDR3: CASSLGGTGLSGANVLTF

V: TRBV20-1
size: -
J: TRBJ1-6
D: -
DNA: TGCAGTGCTAGTTTGGGACTGAACTCACCCCTCCACTTT
CDR3: CSASLGLNSPLHF

V: TRBV28
size: few
J: TRBJ1-2
D: -
DNA: TGTGCCAGCAGTTTCTGGGGCAATGGCTACACCTTC
CDR3: CASSFWGNGYTF

V: TRBV7-8
size: -
J: TRBJ2-7
D: TRBD1
DNA: TGTGCCAGCACGGGGAACCGGGACAGGGTCTACGAGCAGTACTTC
CDR3: CASTGNRDRVYEQYF

V: TRBV4-1
size: many
J: TRBJ1-6
D: -
DNA: TGCGCCAGCAGCCAAGGGGATTTGAATTCACCCCTCCACTTT
CDR3: CASSQGDLNSPLHF

V: TRBV6-5
size: -
J: TRBJ1-5
D: -
DNA: TGTGCCAGCAGCCTTTCAGGGGAATCGGGTCAGCCCCAGCATTTT
CDR3: CASSLSGESGQPQHF

V: TRBV6-2/TRBV6-3
size: -
J: TRBJ2-5
D: -
DNA: TGTGCCAGCAGTTCCCTCGCTTGGGGGCAAGAGACCCAGTACTTC
CDR3: CASSSLAWGQETQYF

V: TRBV15
size: -
J: TRBJ1-2
D: TRBD1
DNA: TGTGCCACCAGCAGTGGACAGGGGTGGGGCTACACCTTC
CDR3: CATSSGQGWGYTF

V: TRBV6-5
size: -
J: TRBJ1-1
D: -
DNA: TGTGCCAGCAGCCTTGTGGCAGGGGTCACTGAAGCTTTCTTT
CDR3: CASSLVAGVTEAFF

V: TRBV7-2
size: -
J: TRBJ2-7
D: -
DNA: TGTGCCAGCAGCCGGGGGGGACAGTGGCTCGACGAGCAGTACTTC
CDR3: CASSRGGQWLDEQYF

V: TRBV11-3
size: -
J: TRBJ2-1
D: TRBD1
DNA: TGTGCCAGCAGCTTTGAGACAGGGGTAGGGCAGTTCTTC
CDR3: CASSFETGVGQFF

V: TRBV6-5
size: -
J: TRBJ2-2
D: -
DNA: TGTGCCAGCAGTCTCCCAGGGTACCGGGAGCTGTTTTTT
CDR3: CASSLPGYRELFF

V: TRBV6-2/TRBV6-3
size: -
J: TRBJ2-7
D: -
DNA: TGTGCCAGCAGTTACCGTTCCACTAGCCGAAGGTACGAGCAGTACTTC
CDR3: CASSYRSTSRRYEQYF

V: TRBV5-5
size: few
J: TRBJ2-3
D: TRBD1
DNA: TGTGCCAGCAGCTTGGGGGACAGGGGGATCACAGATACGCAGTATTTT
CDR3: CASSLGDRGITDTQYF

V: TRBV7-9
size: -
J: TRBJ1-1
D: -
DNA: TGTGCCAGCAGCACACAGGGTACGAACACTGAAGCTTTCTTT
CDR3: CASSTQGTNTEAFF

V: TRBV10-3
size: many
J: TRBJ1-2
D: -
DNA: TGTGCCATCAGTGAGTCGACTCCCGTATCCTATGGCTACACCTTC
CDR3: CAISESTPVSYGYTF

V: TRBV5-1
size: -
J: TRBJ2-1
D: TRBD2
DNA: TGCGCCAGCAGCTCCCTAGCGGGGGATGAGCAGTTCTTC
CDR3: CASSSLAGDEQFF

V: TRBV7-2
size: -
J: TRBJ2-3
D: TRBD2
DNA: TGTGCCAGCAGCCCGGAAGGACTAGCAACAGATACGCAGTATTTT
CDR3: CASSPEGLATDTQYF